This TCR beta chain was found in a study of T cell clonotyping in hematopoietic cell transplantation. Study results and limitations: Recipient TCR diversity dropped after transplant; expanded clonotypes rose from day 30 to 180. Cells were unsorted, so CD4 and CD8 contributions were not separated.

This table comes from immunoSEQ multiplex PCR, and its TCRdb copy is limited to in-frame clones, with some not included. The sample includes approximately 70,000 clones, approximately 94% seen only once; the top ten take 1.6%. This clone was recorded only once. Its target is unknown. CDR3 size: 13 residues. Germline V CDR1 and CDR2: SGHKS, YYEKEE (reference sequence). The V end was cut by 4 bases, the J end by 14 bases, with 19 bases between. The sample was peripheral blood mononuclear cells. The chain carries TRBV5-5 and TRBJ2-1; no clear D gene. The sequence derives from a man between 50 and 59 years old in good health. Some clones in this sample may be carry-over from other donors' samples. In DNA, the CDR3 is TGTGCCAGCAGCCCTAACCGATACTCCTTCGAGTTCTTC. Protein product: CASSPNRYSFEFF.